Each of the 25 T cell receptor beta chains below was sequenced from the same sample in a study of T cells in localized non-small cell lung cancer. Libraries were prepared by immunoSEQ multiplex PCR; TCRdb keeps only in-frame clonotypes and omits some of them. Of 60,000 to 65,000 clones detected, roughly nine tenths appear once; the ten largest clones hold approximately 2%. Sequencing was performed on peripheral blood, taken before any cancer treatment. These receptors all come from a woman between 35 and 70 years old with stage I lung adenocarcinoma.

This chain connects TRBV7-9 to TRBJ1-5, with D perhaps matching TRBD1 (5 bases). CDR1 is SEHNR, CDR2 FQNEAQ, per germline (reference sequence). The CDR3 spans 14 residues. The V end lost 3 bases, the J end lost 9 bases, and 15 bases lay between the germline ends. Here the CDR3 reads CASSFDSSQGPQHF. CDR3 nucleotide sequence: TGTGCCAGCAGCTTTGACAGCTCCCAGGGGCCCCAGCATTTT. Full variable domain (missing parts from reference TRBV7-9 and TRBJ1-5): DTGVSQNPRHKITKRGQNVTFRCDPISEHNRLYWYRQTLGQGPEFLTYFQNEAQLEKSRLLSDRFSAERPKGSFSTLEIQRTEQGDSAMYLCASSFDSSQGPQHFGDGTRLSIL.

CDR3 in amino acids: CASSFRGYGNQPQHF. The CDR3 region has the DNA TGTGCCAGCAGCTTCAGGGGTTATGGCAATCAGCCCCAGCATTTT. The chain employs TRBV5-8 and TRBJ1-5; tentative D call: TRBD1 (6 bases). Looked up from germline, CDR1 is SGHTS and CDR2 is YDEGEE. V lost 2 bases to trimming and J lost 2 bases, with 11 bases between them. This CDR3 is 15 amino acids long.

CDR3 residues: CASDGPQGLDLGTDTQYF. For the CDR3, the DNA is TGTGCCTCGGACGGCCCCCAGGGGCTAGACCTTGGCACAGATACGCAGTATTTT. The rearrangement links TRBV5-8 to TRBJ2-3, with D possibly being TRBD1 (6 bases). Trimming took off 10 bases at V and 1 base at J, with 28 bases between the two ends. CDR3 length: 18 residues. The germline gives CDR1 SGHTS, CDR2 YDEGEE.

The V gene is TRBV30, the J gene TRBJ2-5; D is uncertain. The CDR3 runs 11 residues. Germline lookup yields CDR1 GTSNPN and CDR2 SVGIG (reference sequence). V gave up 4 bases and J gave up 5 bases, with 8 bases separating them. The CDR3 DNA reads TGTGCCTGGAAACGCACCGAGACCCAGTACTTC. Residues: CAWKRTETQYF.

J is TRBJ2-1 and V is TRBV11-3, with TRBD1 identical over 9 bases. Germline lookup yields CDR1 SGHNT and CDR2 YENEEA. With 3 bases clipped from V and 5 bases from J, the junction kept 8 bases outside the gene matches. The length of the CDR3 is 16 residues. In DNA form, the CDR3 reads TGTGCCAGCAGCTTCTATCTGGGACAGGGAGACAATGAGCAGTTCTTC. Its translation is CASSFYLGQGDNEQFF.

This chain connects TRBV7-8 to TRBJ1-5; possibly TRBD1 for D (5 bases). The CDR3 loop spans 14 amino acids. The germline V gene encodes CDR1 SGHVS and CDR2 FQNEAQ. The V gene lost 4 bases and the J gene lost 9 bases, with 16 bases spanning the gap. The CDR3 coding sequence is TGTGCCAGCAGCTCCCGGGACTTAAACGGGCCCCAGCATTTT. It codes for CASSSRDLNGPQHF.

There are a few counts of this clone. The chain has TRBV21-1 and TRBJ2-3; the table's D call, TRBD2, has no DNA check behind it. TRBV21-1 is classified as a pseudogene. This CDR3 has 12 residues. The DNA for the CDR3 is TGTGCCAATAGCGGGGCCACAGATACGCAGTATTTT. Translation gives CANSGATDTQYF.

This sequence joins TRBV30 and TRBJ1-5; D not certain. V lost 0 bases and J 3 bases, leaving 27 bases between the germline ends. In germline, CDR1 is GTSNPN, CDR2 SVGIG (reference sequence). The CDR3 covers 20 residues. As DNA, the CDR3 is TGTGCCTGGAGTGTCCCCCACATGGCCCGGCCCGGATCCATCAATCAGCCCCAGCATTTT. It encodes CAWSVPHMARPGSINQPQHF.

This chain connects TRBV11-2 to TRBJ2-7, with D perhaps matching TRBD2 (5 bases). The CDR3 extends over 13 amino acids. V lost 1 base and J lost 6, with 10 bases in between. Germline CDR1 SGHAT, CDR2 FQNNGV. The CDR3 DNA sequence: TGTGCCAGCAGCTTAGCGGAGGCGGTCGAGCAGTACTTC. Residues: CASSLAEAVEQYF.

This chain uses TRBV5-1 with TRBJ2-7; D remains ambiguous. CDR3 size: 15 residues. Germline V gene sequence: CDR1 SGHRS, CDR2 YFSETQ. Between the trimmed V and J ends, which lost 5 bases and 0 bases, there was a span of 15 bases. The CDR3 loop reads CASSTAPGSSYEQYF. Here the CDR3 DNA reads TGCGCCAGCAGTACGGCTCCGGGCAGCTCCTACGAGCAGTACTTC.

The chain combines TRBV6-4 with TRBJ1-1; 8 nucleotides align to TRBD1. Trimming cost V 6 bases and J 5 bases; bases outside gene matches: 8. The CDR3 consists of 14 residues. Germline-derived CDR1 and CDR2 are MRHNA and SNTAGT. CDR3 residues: CASRRDNRGTEAFF. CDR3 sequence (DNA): TGTGCCAGCAGGAGGGACAACAGGGGGACTGAAGCTTTCTTT.

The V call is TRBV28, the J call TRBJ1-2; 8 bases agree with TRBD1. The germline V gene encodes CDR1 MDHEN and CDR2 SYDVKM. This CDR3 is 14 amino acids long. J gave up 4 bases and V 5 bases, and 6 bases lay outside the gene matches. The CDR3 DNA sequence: TGTGCCAGCAGTCCCGGGGACAGGCTCTATGGCTACACCTTC. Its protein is CASSPGDRLYGYTF.

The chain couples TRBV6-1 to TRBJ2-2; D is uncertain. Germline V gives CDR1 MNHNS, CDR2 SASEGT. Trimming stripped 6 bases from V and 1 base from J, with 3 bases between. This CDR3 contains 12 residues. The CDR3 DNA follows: TGTGCCAGCAGAGGGAACACCGGGGAGCTGTTTTTT. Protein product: CASRGNTGELFF.

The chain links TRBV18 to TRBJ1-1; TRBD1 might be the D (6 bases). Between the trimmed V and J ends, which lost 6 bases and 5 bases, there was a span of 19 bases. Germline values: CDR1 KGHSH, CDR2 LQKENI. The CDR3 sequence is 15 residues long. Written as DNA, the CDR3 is TGTGCCAGCTCCCACTACAGGGAGGCCAGTACTGAAGCTTTCTTT. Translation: CASSHYREASTEAFF.

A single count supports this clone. CDR3 amino acids: CASSTWDRVTDTQYF. The CDR3, as DNA: TGTGCCAGTAGTACGTGGGACAGGGTAACAGATACGCAGTATTTT. This chain uses TRBV19 with TRBJ2-3, with TRBD1 matching 9 bases. Germline V gene lookup returns CDR1 LNHDA and CDR2 SQIVND (reference sequence). CDR3 length equals 15 residues. V shed 4 bases and J 3 bases; nucleotides not matched to a gene: 5.

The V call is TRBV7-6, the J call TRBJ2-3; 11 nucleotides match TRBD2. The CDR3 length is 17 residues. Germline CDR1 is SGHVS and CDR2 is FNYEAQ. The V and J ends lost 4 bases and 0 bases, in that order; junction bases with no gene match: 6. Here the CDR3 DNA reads TGTGCCAGCAGCTCAGGGATAGCGGGGGGGAGCACAGATACGCAGTATTTT. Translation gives CASSSGIAGGSTDTQYF.

This chain's CDR3 is CASSTTRGPSGYTF. As DNA, the CDR3 is TGTGCCAGCAGTACAACCCGGGGCCCTAGCGGCTACACCTTC. The chain couples TRBV28 to TRBJ1-2; TRBD1 might be the D (5 bases). Between the trimmed V and J ends, which lost 5 bases and 8 bases, there was a span of 18 bases. The length of the CDR3 is 14 residues. Germline V lookup: CDR1 MDHEN, CDR2 SYDVKM.

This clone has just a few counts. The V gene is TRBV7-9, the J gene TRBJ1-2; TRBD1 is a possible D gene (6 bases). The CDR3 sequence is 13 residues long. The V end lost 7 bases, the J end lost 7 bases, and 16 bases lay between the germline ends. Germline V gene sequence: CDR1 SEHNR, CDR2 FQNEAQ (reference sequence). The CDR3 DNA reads TGTGCCAGCACCCAAACAGGGTCCAGTGGCTACACCTTC. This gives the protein CASTQTGSSGYTF.

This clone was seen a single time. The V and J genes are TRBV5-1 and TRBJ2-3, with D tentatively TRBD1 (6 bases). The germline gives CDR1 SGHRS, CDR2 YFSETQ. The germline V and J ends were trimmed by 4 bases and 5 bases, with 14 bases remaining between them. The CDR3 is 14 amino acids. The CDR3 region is CASSPSAGEDTQYF. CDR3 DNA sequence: TGCGCCAGCAGCCCCTCTGCAGGGGAAGATACGCAGTATTTT.

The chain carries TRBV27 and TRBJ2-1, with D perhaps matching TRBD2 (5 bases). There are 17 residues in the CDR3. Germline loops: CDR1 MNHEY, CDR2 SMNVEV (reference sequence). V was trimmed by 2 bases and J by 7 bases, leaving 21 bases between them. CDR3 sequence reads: CASSLMASWQRVNEQFF. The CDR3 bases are TGTGCCAGCAGTTTAATGGCCTCCTGGCAGAGGGTAAATGAGCAGTTCTTC.

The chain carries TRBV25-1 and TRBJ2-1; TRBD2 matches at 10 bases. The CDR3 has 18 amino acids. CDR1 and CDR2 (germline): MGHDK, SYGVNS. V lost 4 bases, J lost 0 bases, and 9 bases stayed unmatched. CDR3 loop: CASSGAASGSVSYNEQFF. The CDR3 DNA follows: TGTGCCAGCAGTGGGGCAGCTAGCGGGAGTGTCTCCTACAATGAGCAGTTCTTC.

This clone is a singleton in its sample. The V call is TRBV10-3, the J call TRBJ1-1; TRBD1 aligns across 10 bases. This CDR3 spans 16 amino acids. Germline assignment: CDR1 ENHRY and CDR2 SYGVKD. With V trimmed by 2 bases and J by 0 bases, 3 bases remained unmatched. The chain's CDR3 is CAISEGTGALNTEAFF. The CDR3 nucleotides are TGTGCCATCAGTGAGGGGACAGGGGCATTGAACACTGAAGCTTTCTTT.

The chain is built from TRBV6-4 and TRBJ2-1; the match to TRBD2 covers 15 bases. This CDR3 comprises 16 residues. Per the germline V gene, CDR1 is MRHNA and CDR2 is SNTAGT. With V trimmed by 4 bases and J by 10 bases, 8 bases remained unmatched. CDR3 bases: TGTGCCAGCAGTGTCGCCTGGACTAGCGGGAGGGGAGAGCAGTTCTTC. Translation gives CASSVAWTSGRGEQFF.

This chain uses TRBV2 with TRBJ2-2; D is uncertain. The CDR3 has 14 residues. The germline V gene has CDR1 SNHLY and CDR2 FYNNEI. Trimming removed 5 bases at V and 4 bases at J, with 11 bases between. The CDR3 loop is CASSPLVGTGELFF. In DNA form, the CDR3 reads TGTGCCAGCAGTCCCCTCGTCGGCACCGGGGAGCTGTTTTTT.

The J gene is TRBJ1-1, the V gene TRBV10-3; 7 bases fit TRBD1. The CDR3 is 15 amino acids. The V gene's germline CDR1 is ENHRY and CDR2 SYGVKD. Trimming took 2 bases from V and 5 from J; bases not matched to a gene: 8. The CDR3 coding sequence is TGTGCCATCAGTGAGCCCTCGACAGGGAGGACTGAAGCTTTCTTT. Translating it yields CAISEPSTGRTEAFF.